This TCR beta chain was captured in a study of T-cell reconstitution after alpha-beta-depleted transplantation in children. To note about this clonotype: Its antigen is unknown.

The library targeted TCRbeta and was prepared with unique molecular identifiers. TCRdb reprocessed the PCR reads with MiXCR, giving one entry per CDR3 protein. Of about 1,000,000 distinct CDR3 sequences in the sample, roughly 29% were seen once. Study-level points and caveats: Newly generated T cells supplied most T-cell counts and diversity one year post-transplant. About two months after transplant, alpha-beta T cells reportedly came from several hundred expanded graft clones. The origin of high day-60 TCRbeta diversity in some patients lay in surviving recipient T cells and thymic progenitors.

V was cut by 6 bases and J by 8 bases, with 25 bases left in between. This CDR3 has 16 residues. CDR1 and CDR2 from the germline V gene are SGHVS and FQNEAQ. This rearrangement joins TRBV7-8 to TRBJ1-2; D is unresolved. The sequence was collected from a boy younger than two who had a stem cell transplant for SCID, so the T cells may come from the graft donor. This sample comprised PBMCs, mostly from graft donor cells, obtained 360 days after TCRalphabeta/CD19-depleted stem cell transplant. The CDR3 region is CASRTLAGSLFTGYTF. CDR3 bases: TGTGCCAGCAGAACGCTTGCTGGATCACTTTTCACCGGCTACACCTTC.